The 8 T cell receptor beta chains below were found in one sample sequenced in a study of T cells expressing NK-cell markers. No DNA is given; TCRdb re-called the 5' RACE reads and lists each CDR3 protein once. The record lists 500,000 to 600,000 distinct CDR3 sequences, of which the ten most abundant hold 3.5% to 4.5%. The sample comprised blood T cells: a sorted CD56 or NKG2C T cell subset, CD4+ or CD8+ T cells, or bulk PBMC T cells (not recorded which). The receptors were gathered from a man aged 18 to 35 in good health.

The chain couples TRBV20-1 to TRBJ1-4. Germline V gives CDR1 DFQATT, CDR2 SNEGSKA (reference sequence). There are 14 residues in the CDR3. CDR3 sequence: CSASTGGSGEKLFF.

The chain uses TRBV29-1 and TRBJ1-2; no DNA is available, so the TRBD1 call from TCRdb remains unchecked. CDR3 length: 13 residues. Germline-derived CDR1 and CDR2 are SQVTM and ANQGSEA. CDR3 loop: CSATGDTNYGYTF.

The chain couples TRBV28 to TRBJ2-3; the TCRdb call, TRBD1, lacks DNA for checking. CDR1 and CDR2 (germline): MDHEN, SYDVKM. CDR3 length equals 14 residues. The CDR3 loop is CASRRQGVGDTQYF.

The chain combines TRBV3-1 with TRBJ1-5; as DNA is missing, the TRBD1 call by TCRdb cannot be tested. Germline V gene lookup returns CDR1 LGHDT and CDR2 YNNKEL (reference sequence). This CDR3 comprises 16 residues. This CDR3 reads CASSPTGTANNQPQHF.

This chain connects TRBV29-1 to TRBJ2-5; TCRdb returns TRBD2, unconfirmable since there is no DNA. The CDR3 length is 15 residues. The germline V gene encodes CDR1 SQVTM and CDR2 ANQGSEA. This CDR3 is CSVDSVREVGETQYF. The entire variable domain, with the rest obtained from reference TRBV29-1 and TRBJ2-5, is as follows: SAVISQKPSRDICQRGTSLTIQCQVDSQVTMMFWYRQQPGQSLTLIATANQGSEATYESGFVIDKFPISRPNLTFSTLTVSNMSPEDSSIYLCSVDSVREVGETQYFGPGTRLLVL.

This chain connects TRBV5-6 to TRBJ2-1; TCRdb's assignment of TRBD2 cannot be checked, as there is no DNA. Germline V CDR1 and CDR2: SGHDT, YYEEEE. The CDR3 totals 17 residues. CDR3 sequence: CASSLQLAGGPYNEQFF.

The V call is TRBV20-1, the J call TRBJ2-1; there is no DNA to check the TCRdb D call of TRBD2. Germline V gene data show CDR1 as DFQATT and CDR2 as SNEGSKA (reference sequence). There are 15 residues in the CDR3. The CDR3 sequence is CSAHHLAGGGNEQFF.

The chain employs TRBV27 and TRBJ2-7; there is no DNA to check the TCRdb D call of TRBD1. Germline loops: CDR1 MNHEY, CDR2 SMNVEV (reference sequence). This CDR3 comprises 14 residues. CDR3: CASSEGTGGYEQYF.